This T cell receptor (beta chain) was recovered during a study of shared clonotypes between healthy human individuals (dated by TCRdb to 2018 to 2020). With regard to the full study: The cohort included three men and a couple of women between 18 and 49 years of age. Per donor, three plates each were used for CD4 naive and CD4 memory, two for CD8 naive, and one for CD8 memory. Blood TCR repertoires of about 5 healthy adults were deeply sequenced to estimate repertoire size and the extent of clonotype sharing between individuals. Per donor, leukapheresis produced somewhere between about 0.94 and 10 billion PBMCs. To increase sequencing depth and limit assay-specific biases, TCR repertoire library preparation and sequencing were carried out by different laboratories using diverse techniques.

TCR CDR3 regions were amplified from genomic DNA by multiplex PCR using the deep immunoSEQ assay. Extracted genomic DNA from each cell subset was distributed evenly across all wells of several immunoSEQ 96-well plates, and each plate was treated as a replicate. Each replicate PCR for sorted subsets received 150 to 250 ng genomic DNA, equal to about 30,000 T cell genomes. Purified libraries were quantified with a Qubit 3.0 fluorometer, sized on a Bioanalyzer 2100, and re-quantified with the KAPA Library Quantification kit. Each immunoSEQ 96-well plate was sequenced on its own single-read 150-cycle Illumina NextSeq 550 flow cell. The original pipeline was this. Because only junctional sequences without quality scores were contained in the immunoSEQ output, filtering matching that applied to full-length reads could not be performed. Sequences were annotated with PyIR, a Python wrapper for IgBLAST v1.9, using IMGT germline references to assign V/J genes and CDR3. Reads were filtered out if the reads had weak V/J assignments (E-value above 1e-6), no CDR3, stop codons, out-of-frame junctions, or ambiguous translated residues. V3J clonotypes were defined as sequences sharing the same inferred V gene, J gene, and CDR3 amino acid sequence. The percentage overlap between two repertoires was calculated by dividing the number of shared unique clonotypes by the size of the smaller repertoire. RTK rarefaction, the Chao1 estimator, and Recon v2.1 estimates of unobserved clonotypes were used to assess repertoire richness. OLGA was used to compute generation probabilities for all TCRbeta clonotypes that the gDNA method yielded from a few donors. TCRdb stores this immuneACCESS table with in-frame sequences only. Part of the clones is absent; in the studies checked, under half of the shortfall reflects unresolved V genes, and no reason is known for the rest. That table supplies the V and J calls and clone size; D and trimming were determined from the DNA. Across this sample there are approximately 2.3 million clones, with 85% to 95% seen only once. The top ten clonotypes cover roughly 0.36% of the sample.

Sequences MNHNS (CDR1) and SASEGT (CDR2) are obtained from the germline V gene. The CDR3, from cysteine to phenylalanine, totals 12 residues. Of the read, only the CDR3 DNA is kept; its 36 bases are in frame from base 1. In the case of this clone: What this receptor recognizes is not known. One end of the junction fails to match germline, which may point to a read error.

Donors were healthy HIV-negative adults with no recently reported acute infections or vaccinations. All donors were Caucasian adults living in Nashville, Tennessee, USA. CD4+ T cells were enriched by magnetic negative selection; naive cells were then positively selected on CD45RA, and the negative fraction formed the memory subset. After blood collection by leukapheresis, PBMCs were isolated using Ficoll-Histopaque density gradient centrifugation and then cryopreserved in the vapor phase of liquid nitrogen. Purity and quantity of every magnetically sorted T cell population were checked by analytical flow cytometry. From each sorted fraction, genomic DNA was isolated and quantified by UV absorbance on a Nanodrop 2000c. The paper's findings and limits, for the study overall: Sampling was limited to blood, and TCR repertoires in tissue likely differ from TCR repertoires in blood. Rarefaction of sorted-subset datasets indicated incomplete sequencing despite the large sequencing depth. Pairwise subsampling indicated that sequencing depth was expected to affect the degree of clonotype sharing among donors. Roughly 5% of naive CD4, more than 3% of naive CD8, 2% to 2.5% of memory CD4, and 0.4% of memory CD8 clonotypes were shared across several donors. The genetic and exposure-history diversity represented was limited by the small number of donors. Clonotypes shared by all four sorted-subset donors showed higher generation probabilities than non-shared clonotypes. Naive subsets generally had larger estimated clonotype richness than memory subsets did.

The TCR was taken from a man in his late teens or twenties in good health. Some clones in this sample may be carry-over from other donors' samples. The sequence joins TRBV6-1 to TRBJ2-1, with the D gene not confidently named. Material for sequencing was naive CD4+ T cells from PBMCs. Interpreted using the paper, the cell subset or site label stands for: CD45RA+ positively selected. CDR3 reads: CASSRPKGSGVF. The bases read TGTGCCAGCAGCCGACCCAAGGGATCGGGTGTCTTC.